This TCR beta chain comes out of a study of somatic mutations in cytotoxic T cells in rheumatoid arthritis (dated by TCRdb to 2015 to 2018). Regarding the complete study: Patient peripheral blood (approximately 30 ml EDTA) was drawn right after diagnosis and before any treatment started. Some V beta antibody-stained T-cell populations were flow-sorted on a FACSAria II or Sony SH800 at nearly 100% purity, and sorted V beta1+ cells also underwent TCRB sequencing. Whether expanded CD8+ T-cell clones in untreated, newly diagnosed rheumatoid arthritis carry somatic mutations was the study question, and clonality was characterized with TCRB deep sequencing. Median age was essentially the same in the patient group and the control group. A total of 60 to 80 rheumatoid arthritis patients and under 25 healthy controls underwent TCRB deep sequencing.

On an AutoMACS, CD4+ and CD8+ cells were isolated via positive magnetic bead selection, and their purity was verified by flow cytometry. After a first flow cytometry screen using a TCR V beta antibody panel, clonal expansions were characterized through TCRB deep sequencing of sorted CD8+ fractions. Peripheral blood mononuclear cells were obtained using density gradient separation with Ficoll-Paque PLUS. Nucleospin Tissue or Tissue XS kits were used to extract DNA from CD4-enriched, CD8-enriched or PBMC samples, and a Qubit 2.0 fluorometer was used for quantification. This clone showed up just once. What this receptor recognizes is not known. The input lacks base qualities; no much larger clone sits a single base away. On the study overall, not on this receptor specifically: In patients, CD8+ clonality rose with age (Spearman r ~ 0.47), which was not the case in healthy controls. No adjustment for multiple comparisons was made for the slight TRBV07 underrepresentation in patients. In about an eighth of the 65 patients, more than 20% of CD8+ cells belonged to the largest CD8+ clone, while several identical CD8+ TCRB sequences were shared between blood and synovial fluid. CD8+ T-cell clonality in rheumatoid arthritis patients was not significantly different from that in age-matched healthy controls. The expanded CD8+ clones had unknown antigen targets, and not appearing in virus-specific databases did not rule out that they were virus-specific.

Sequencing of TCRB CDR3 was done on genomic DNA with the immunoSEQ assay. As for the authors' bioinformatics: Patient CD8+ clones larger than 1% were compared against published virus-specific TCRB sequences, and only a few matched. Nothing other than productive TCRB rearrangements was included in the analyses. Defining a clone by its unique TCRB CDR3 sequence, the study calculated clonality as a productive clonality index derived from Shannon entropy. The template counts of each clone relative to the total templates per sample were used to calculate repertoire overlap between two samples. V-gene usage measured by flow cytometry correlated with TCRB sequencing V-gene usage, with a Spearman r of approximately 0.57. TCRdb retrieved this table from immuneACCESS and kept in-frame rearrangements only. Not all clones are present; in checked studies, unresolved V genes account for under half, and no reason is known for the remainder. V, J and clone size are those of that table, while D and trimming were read from the DNA. For this sample there are roughly 20,000 clones; approximately 83% appear just once. Clones ranked in the top ten supply over 13% of the sample.

The germline V gene (reference sequence) supplies CDR1 PRHDT and CDR2 FYEKMQ. Reading from cysteine to phenylalanine, the CDR3 counts 14 amino acids. The retained sequence is limited to the CDR3, 42 bases, with the frame set at the first base. A distance of 9 bases separates the germline ends of V and J, which lose 3 bases and 2 bases respectively. The rearranged chain carries TRBV13 and TRBJ2-3; no D gene is confidently identified. The receptor was isolated from an adult with rheumatoid arthritis. The sequenced sample was CD8+ T cells sorted from blood. In nucleotide form, the sequence is TGTGCCAGCAGCTTCCCCTCCCCCACAGATACGCAGTATTTT. Protein translation: CASSFPSPTDTQYF.